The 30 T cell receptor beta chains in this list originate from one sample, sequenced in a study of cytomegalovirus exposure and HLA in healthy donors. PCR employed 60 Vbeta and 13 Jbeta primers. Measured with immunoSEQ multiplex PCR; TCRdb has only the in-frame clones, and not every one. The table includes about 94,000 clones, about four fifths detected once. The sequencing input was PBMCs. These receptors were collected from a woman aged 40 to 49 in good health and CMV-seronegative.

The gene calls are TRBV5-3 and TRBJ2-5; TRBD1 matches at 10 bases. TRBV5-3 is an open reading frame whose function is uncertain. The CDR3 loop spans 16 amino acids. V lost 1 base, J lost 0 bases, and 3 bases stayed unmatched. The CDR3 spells CARSLRGTGDQETQYF. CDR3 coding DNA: TGTGCCAGAAGCTTGCGGGGGACAGGGGACCAAGAGACCCAGTACTTC.

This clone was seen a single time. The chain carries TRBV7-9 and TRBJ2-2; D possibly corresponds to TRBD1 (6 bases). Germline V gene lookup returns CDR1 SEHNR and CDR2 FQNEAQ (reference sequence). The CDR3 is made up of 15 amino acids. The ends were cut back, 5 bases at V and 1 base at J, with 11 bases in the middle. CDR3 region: CASSPGTRNTGELFF. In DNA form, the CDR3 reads TGTGCCAGCAGCCCCGGGACAAGGAACACCGGGGAGCTGTTTTTT. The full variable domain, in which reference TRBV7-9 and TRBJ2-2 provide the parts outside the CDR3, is DTGVSQNPRHKITKRGQNVTFRCDPISEHNRLYWYRQTLGQGPEFLTYFQNEAQLEKSRLLSDRFSAERPKGSFSTLEIQRTEQGDSAMYLCASSPGTRNTGELFFGEGSRLTVL.

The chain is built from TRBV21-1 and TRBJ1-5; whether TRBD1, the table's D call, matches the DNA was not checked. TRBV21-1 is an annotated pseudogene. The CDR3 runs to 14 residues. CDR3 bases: TGTGCCAGCAGTACAGGGTCCAGCAATCAGCCCCAGCATTTT. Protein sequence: CASSTGSSNQPQHF.

The CDR3 DNA reads TGTGCCAGCAGCTTAGGAGCGGGCTACACCTTC. Amino acids: CASSLGAGYTF. This chain uses TRBV7-9 with TRBJ1-2; the D is unclear. V gave up 1 base and J gave up 8 bases, with 5 bases separating them. Germline V gives CDR1 SEHNR, CDR2 FQNEAQ (reference sequence). This CDR3 has 11 amino acids.

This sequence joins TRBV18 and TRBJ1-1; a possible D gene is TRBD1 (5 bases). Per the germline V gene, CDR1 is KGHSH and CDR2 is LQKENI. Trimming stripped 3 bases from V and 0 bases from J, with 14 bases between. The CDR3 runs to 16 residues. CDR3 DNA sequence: TGTGCCAGCTCACCCGTACTTGGGGCGGTGAACACTGAAGCTTTCTTT. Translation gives CASSPVLGAVNTEAFF.

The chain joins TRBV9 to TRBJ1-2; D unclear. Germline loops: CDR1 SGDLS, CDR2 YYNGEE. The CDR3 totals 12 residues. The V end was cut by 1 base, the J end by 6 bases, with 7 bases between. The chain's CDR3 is CASSVTDHGYTF. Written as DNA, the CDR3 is TGTGCCAGCAGCGTAACTGATCATGGCTACACCTTC.

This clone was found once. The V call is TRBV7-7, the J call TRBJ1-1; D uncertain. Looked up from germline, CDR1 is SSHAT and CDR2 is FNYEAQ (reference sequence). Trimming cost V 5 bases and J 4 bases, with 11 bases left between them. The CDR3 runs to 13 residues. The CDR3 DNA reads TGTGCCAGCAGCCGGGATGAAACCACTGAAGCTTTCTTT. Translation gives CASSRDETTEAFF.

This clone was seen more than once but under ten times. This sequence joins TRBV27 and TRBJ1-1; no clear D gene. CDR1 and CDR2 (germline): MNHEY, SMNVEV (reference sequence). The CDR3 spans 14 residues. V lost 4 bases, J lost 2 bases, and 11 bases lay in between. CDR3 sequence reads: CASSSSWENTEAFF. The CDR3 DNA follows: TGTGCCAGCAGTTCTAGCTGGGAAAACACTGAAGCTTTCTTT.

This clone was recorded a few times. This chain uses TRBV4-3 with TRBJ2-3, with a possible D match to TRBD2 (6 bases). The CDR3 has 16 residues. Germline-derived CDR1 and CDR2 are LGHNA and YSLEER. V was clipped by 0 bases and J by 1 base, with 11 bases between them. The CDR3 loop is CASSQEVASGTDTQYF. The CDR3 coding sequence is TGCGCCAGCAGCCAAGAAGTTGCTAGCGGCACAGATACGCAGTATTTT.

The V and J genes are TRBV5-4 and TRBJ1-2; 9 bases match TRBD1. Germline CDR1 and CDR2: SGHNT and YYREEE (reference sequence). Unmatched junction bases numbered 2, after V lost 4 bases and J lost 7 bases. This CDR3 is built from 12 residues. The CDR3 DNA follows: TGTGCCAGCAGCCCGACAGGGGGTGGCTACACCTTC. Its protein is CASSPTGGGYTF. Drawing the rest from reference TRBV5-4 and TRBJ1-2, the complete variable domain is ETGVTQSPTHLIKTRGQQVTLRCSSQSGHNTVSWYQQALGQGPQFIFQYYREEENGRGNFPPRFSGLQFPNYSSELNVNALELDDSALYLCASSPTGGGYTFGSGTRLTVV.

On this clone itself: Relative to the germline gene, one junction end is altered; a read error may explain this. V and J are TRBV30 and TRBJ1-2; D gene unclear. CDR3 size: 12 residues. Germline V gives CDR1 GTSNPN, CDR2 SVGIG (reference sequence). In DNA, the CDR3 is TGTGCCTGGATGACGGGCGGGTATGGCTACCCCTTC. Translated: CAWMTGGYGYPF. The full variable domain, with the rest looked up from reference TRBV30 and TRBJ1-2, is SQTIHQWPATLVQPVGSPLSLECTVEGTSNPNLYWYRQAAGRGLQLLFYSVGIGQISSEVPQNLSASRPQDRQFILSSKKLLLSDSGFYLCAWMTGGYGYPFGSGTRLTVV.

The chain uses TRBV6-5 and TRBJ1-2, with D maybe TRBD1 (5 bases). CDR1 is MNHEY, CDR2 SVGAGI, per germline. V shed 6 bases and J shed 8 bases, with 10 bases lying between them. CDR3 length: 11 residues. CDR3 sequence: CASSPGRGYTF. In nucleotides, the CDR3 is TGTGCCAGCAGCCCAGGGAGGGGCTACACCTTC.

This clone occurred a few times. The CDR3 protein is CASSLERNSPLHF. The DNA for the CDR3 is TGTGCCAGCAGCTTAGAACGGAATTCACCCCTCCACTTT. The chain uses TRBV11-2 and TRBJ1-6; D remains unclear. In germline, CDR1 is SGHAT, CDR2 FQNNGV. This CDR3 has 13 amino acids. Trimming shortened V by 0 bases and J by 7 bases, and 4 bases separated the two germline ends.

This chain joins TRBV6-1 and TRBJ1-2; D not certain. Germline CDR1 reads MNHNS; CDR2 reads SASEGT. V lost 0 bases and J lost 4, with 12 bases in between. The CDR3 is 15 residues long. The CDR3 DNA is TGTGCCAGCAGTGAAGCCCGGGGTACCCTCTATGGCTACACCTTC. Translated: CASSEARGTLYGYTF.

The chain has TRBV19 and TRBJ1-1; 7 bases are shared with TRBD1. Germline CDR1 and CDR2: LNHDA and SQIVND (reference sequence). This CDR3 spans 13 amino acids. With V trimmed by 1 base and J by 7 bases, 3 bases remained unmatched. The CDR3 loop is CASSIVGTDEAFF. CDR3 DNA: TGTGCCAGTAGTATAGTCGGGACAGATGAAGCTTTCTTT.

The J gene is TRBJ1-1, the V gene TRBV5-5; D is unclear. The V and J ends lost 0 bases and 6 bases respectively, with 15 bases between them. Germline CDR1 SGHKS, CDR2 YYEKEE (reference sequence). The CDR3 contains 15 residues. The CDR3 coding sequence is TGTGCCAGCAGCTTGGGGTCAGGCCAGTGGGCTGAAGCTTTCTTT. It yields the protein CASSLGSGQWAEAFF.

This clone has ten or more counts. The CDR3, as DNA: TGTGCCATCAGGGGGGCCGATTCACCCCTCCACTTT. It translates to CAIRGADSPLHF. This sequence joins TRBV10-3 and TRBJ1-6, with a possible D match to TRBD1 (6 bases). The CDR3 is 12 amino acids. The germline CDR1 and CDR2 sequences are ENHRY and SYGVKD. V lost 6 bases, J lost 8 bases, and 8 bases lay in between.

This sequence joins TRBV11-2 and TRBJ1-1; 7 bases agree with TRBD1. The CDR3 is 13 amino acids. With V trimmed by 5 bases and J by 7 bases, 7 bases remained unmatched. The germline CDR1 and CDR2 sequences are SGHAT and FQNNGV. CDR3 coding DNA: TGTGCCAGCAGCCAGGACAGGACAGGTGAAGCTTTCTTT. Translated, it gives CASSQDRTGEAFF.

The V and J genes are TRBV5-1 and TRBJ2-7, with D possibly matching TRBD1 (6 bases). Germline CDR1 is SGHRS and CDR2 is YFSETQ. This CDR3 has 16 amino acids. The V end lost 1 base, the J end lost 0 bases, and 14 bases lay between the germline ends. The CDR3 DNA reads TGCGCCAGCAGCTTGCTCTTTCGGGACACCTCCTACGAGCAGTACTTC. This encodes CASSLLFRDTSYEQYF. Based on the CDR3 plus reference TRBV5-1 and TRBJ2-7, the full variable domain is KAGVTQTPRYLIKTRGQQVTLSCSPISGHRSVSWYQQTPGQGLQFLFEYFSETQRNKGNFPGRFSGRQFSNSRSEMNVSTLELGDSALYLCASSLLFRDTSYEQYFGPGTRLTVT.

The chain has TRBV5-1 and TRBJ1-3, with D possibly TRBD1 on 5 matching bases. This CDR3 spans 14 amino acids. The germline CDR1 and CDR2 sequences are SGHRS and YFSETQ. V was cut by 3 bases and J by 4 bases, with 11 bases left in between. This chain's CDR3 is CASSSSGRGNTIYF. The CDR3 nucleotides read TGCGCCAGCAGCTCCTCAGGGCGCGGAAACACCATATATTTT.

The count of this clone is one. The CDR3 nucleotides read TGTGCCAGCAGCTGGGACAGGGGACGCGAGCAGTACTTC. This gives the protein CASSWDRGREQYF. The chain joins TRBV7-6 to TRBJ2-7; 10 bases line up with TRBD1. Looked up from germline, CDR1 is SGHVS and CDR2 is FNYEAQ. This CDR3 has 13 residues. The V gene end was trimmed by 4 bases and the J gene end by 6 bases; junction bases not matched to a gene: 3.

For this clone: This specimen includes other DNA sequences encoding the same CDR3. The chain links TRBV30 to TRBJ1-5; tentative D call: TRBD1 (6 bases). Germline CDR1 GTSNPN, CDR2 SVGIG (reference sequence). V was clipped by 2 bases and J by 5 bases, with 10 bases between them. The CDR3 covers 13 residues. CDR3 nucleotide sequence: TGTGCCTGGAGTACAGGGAGGGATCAGCCCCAGCATTTT. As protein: CAWSTGRDQPQHF.

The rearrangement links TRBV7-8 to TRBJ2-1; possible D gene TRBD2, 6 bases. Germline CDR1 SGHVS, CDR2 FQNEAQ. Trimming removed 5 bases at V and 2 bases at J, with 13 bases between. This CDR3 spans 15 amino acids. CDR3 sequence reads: CASSTSGEPYNEQFF. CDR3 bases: TGTGCCAGCAGCACTTCGGGGGAACCCTACAATGAGCAGTTCTTC. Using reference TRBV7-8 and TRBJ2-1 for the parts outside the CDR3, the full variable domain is GAGVSQSPRYKVAKRGQDVALRCDPISGHVSLFWYQQALGQGPEFLTYFQNEAQLDKSGLPSDRFFAERPEGSVSTLKIQRTQQEDSAVYLCASSTSGEPYNEQFFGPGTRLTVL.

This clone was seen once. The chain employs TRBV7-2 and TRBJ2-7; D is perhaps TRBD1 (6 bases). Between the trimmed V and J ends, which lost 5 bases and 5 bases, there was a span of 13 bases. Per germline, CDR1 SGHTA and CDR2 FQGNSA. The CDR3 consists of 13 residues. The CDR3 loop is CASSTGTSHEQYF. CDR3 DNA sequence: TGTGCCAGCAGCACCGGGACATCCCACGAGCAGTACTTC.

This chain's CDR3 is CASRSGLATGETQYF. The CDR3 coding sequence is TGTGCCAGCAGGTCGGGGCTAGCGACGGGAGAGACCCAGTACTTC. The genes are TRBV2 and TRBJ2-5, with D possibly TRBD2 on 6 matching bases. Between the trimmed V and J ends, which lost 6 bases and 4 bases, there was a span of 18 bases. The CDR3 contains 15 residues. Per germline, CDR1 SNHLY and CDR2 FYNNEI. Using reference TRBV2 and TRBJ2-5 for the parts outside the CDR3, the full variable domain is EPEVTQTPSHQVTQMGQEVILRCVPISNHLYFYWYRQILGQKVEFLVSFYNNEISEKSEIFDDQFSVERPDGSNFTLKIRSTKLEDSAMYFCASRSGLATGETQYFGPGTRLLVL.

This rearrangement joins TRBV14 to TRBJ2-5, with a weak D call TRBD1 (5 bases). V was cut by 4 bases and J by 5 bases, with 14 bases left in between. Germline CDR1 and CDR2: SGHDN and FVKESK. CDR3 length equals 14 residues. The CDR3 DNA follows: TGTGCCAGCAGCCCCAGGGCGTTTGGGGAGACCCAGTACTTC. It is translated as CASSPRAFGETQYF. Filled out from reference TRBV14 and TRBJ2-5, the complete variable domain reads EAGVTQFPSHSVIEKGQTVTLRCDPISGHDNLYWYRRVMGKEIKFLLHFVKESKQDESGMPNNRFLAERTGGTYSTLKVQPAELEDSGVYFCASSPRAFGETQYFGPGTRLLVL.

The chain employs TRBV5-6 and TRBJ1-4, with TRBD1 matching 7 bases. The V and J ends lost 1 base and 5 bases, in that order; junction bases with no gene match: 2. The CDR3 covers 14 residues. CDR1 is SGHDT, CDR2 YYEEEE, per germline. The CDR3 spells CASSLTGENEKLFF. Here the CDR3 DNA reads TGTGCCAGCAGCTTGACAGGGGAGAATGAAAAACTGTTTTTT.

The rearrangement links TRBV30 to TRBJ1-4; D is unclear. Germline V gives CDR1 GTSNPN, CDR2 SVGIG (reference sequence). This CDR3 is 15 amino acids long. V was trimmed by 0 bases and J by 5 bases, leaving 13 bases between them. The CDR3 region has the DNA TGTGCCTGGAGTGTTTCCGGTTCTCCAAATGAAAAACTGTTTTTT. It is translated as CAWSVSGSPNEKLFF.

This CDR3 is CASSHTGDTQYF. Here the CDR3 DNA reads TGTGCCAGCAGTCATACGGGAGATACGCAGTATTTT. The chain combines TRBV6-4 with TRBJ2-3; D unclear. CDR3 length: 12 amino acids. The V end was cut by 5 bases, the J end by 5 bases, with 8 bases between. Per germline, CDR1 MRHNA and CDR2 SNTAGT.

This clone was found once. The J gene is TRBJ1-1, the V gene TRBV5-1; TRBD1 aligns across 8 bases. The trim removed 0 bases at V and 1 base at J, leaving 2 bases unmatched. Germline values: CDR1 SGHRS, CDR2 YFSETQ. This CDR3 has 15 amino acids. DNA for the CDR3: TGCGCCAGCAGCTTGGGGGACAGGTCGAACACTGAAGCTTTCTTT. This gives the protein CASSLGDRSNTEAFF.